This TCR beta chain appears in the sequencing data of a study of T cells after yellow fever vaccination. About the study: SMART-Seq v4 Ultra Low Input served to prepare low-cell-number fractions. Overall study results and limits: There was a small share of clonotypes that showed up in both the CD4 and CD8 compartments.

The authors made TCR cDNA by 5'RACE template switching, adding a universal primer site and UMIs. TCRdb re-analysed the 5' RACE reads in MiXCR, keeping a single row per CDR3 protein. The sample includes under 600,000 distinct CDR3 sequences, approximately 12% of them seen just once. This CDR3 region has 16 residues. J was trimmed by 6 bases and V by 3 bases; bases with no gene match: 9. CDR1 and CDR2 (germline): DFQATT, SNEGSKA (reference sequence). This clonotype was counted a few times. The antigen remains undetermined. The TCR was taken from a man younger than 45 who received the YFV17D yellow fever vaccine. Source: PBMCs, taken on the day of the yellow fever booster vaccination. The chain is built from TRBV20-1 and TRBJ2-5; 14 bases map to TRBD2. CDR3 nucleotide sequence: TGCAGTGCTAGTAAACCCGGGACTAGCGGGAGTAAGACCCAGTACTTC. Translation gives CSASKPGTSGSKTQYF.